Given below is one T cell receptor beta chain in context. Its cognate antigen has yet to be identified. Possible read error: a much larger clone is one base away. This likely comes from a read error, as the CDR3 has no conserved phenylalanine or tryptophan at its end. The data are from a study of regulatory T cells in long-lasting Graves disease (dated by TCRdb to the early 2020s). For the wider study: Persistent Graves' disease meant more than 5 years of antithyroid drug treatment with TSH receptor autoantibodies that stayed positive. Peripheral blood TCR sequencing and RNA sequencing compared persistent Graves' disease patients with newly diagnosed Graves' disease patients. The study took place in China and was registered as a clinical trial. TCR sequencing covered some 13 persistent and some 20 newly diagnosed Graves' disease patients, 33 samples in total. Persistent Graves' disease patients in the clinical cohort had taken antithyroid drugs for 8 to 12 years on average.

Here is what the overall study found, with its caveats: Lower TCR Shannon entropy and fewer highly expanded clones were observed in persistent Graves' disease patients than in newly diagnosed patients, which suggested clonal expansion. Sequencing and analysis were restricted to the TCR beta chain. Patients with persistent disease shared more public clonotypes (under 3,000) than newly diagnosed patients did (about 1,000). Only peripheral blood was studied, because thyroid tissue, the primary lesion, was inaccessible. TRBV28, TRBJ1-2 and TRBJ2-5 were preferentially used in persistent disease, while TRBV20-1 and TRBJ2-1 were favored in newly diagnosed disease. The authors acknowledged the small sample size as a limitation that may reduce accuracy.

To prepare the library, multiplex PCR was applied. The run used an Illumina HiSeq 4000. To build TCR beta libraries, CDR3 regions were amplified by Arm-PCR using iRepertoire HTBI primers. PCR products were gel purified before sequencing. From the authors' description of their analysis: Across samples, 60 to 80 TRBV and 13 to 15 TRBJ segments were identified and used for gene usage analysis of CDR3 amino acid clonotypes. COPE and FqMerger were used to merge filtered high-quality paired reads into contigs. BLAST was used to align contigs to IMGT TRBV, TRBD and TRBJ reference genes, and CDR3 was defined according to IMGT. Highly expanded clones were defined as clonotypes with a frequency above 0.1%. Shannon entropy was used to measure repertoire diversity, and the Gini coefficient was used to measure V-J evenness. A clonotype was considered public if more than one individual shared it. Starting from the raw public reads, TCRdb applied fastp trimming at Q25, assembled clones with MiXCR and retained in-frame beta chains. CDR3 protein duplicates are merged, each entry listing the most common genes and DNA. The V and J calls were not made by the authors but by TCRdb's processing. Counted in this sample were 400,000 or so distinct CDR3 sequences; 23% of them appeared once. Around 26% of the sample is taken by the ten largest.

The intended sense of this specimen's time point label: persistent/refractory GD, antithyroid drugs over 5 years with positive TRAb. For both TCR sequencing and RNA sequencing, RNA was extracted from PBMCs using TRIzol. Graves' disease was diagnosed according to American Thyroid Association guidelines. The patients came from an endocrinology department in Xi'an, China. Each patient gave 7.5 to 10 milliliters of peripheral blood, collected in an EDTA anticoagulant tube. Ficoll Paque Plus density gradient separation was used to isolate PBMCs, and no further T cell sorting was performed. An Agilent 2100 Bioanalyzer and agarose gel were used to check RNA quality, and a NanoDrop 2000 was used to measure RNA concentration. V and J are truncated by 2 bases and 3 bases respectively, leaving an intervening sequence of 10 bases. From the germline V gene (reference sequence), CDR1 is DFQATT and CDR2 is SNEGSKA. The CDR3 is made up of 13 amino acids, end residues included. Only the CDR3 DNA stays, 39 bases, in frame from base 1.

The TCR sequence derives from a female donor with Graves disease. This sample comprised peripheral blood mononuclear cells (PBMCs), obtained when the disease was refractory, from a patient treated with antithyroid drugs. This receptor chain uses TRBV20-1 and TRBJ1-1; possibly the D gene is TRBD1, per 6 matching bases. Here is the DNA: TGCAGTGCTAGATGGGGGGGCGACACTGAAGCTTTCCTT. The encoded protein is CSARWGGDTEAFL.